This TCR beta chain came from a study of blood T cell repertoires in COVID-19. Overall study context: The study drew acute and convalescent COVID-19 samples from the United States, Italy and Spain. T cells, B-cell-depleted T cells, or PBMCs supplied cDNA or gDNA.

Germline CDR1 reads ENHRY; CDR2 reads SYGVKD. With 1 base removed from V and 4 bases from J, the gap between germline ends came to 2 bases. The CDR3 length is 11 residues. Assay: immunoSEQ multiplex PCR; the TCRdb copy retains only in-frame clones and omits some. The sample has just over 90,000 clones; around 90% are singletons. The sequence was collected from a human donor with active COVID-19. The donor label of this sample is uncertain. Sample: peripheral blood. This rearrangement joins TRBV10-3 to TRBJ2-7; no clear D. The CDR3 nucleotides are TGTGCCATCAGTGAGTTATACGAGCAGTACTTC. This translates into CAISELYEQYF.